This entry lists 23 T cell receptor beta chains sequenced from one sample in a study of OX40 agonist ivuxolimab in advanced cancers. Data came from immunoSEQ multiplex PCR; TCRdb stores just in-frame clones and leaves some out. The table lists over 55,000 clones, roughly 89% of them singletons. The sequencing here drew on CD4+ or CD8+ T cells sorted from blood, taken in a trial of the OX40 agonist ivuxolimab. All receptors come from an adult with an advanced solid tumor such as melanoma, head and neck, liver or kidney cancer.

The rearrangement uses TRBV10-2 and TRBJ2-1, with D perhaps TRBD1 or TRBD2 (5 bases each). V was trimmed by 3 bases and J by 5 bases, leaving 14 bases between them. The CDR3 length is 15 residues. The germline gives CDR1 WSHSY, CDR2 SAAADI. As DNA, the CDR3 is TGCGCCAGCAGTGATGGGACCAACAATAACAATGAGCAGTTCTTC. Encoded protein: CASSDGTNNNNEQFF.

The gene calls are TRBV30 and TRBJ1-6; 7 nucleotides agree with TRBD1. Unmatched junction bases numbered 7, after V lost 1 base and J lost 10 bases. The CDR3 length is 14 residues. Germline lookup yields CDR1 GTSNPN and CDR2 SVGIG (reference sequence). The CDR3 region has the DNA TGTGCCTGGAGTGGTAGGCAGGGACAGTCACCCCTCCACTTT. This codes for CAWSGRQGQSPLHF.

The chain couples TRBV15 to TRBJ2-7; TRBD2 aligns across 16 bases. Trimming took 5 bases from V and 6 from J; bases not matched to a gene: 7. This CDR3 region has 16 residues. CDR1 is LNHNV, CDR2 YYDKDF, per germline (reference sequence). CDR3 in amino acids: CATSGGLAGGRGEQYF. The DNA of the CDR3 is TGTGCCACCAGCGGGGGACTAGCGGGAGGGAGGGGCGAGCAGTACTTC.

In its sample, this clone was seen once. The chain couples TRBV5-4 to TRBJ2-5, with TRBD2 identical over 8 bases. Germline trimming cut 6 bases from V and 4 bases from J; bases unmatched to any gene: 17. The CDR3 loop spans 17 amino acids. From germline, CDR1 is SGHNT and CDR2 YYREEE (reference sequence). The CDR3 nucleotides read TGTGCCAGCACCTCCGGGAGGGCTAGGAGCGGGAGAGAGACCCAGTACTTC. It yields the protein CASTSGRARSGRETQYF.

V gene TRBV2 combines with J gene TRBJ2-1, with D perhaps assigned TRBD1 or TRBD2 (6 bases each). The CDR3 is 14 residues long. V was clipped by 8 bases and J by 3 bases, with 14 bases between them. Germline CDR1 reads SNHLY; CDR2 reads FYNNEI. In DNA form, the CDR3 reads TGTGCCAGCCTTAGGGGGGACCGCTACAATGAGCAGTTCTTC. Amino acids: CASLRGDRYNEQFF.

The rearrangement joins TRBV6-5 to TRBJ1-3; the D is unclear. Germline V lookup: CDR1 MNHEY, CDR2 SVGAGI. The V end lost 8 bases, the J end lost 8 bases, and 10 bases lay between the germline ends. There are 11 residues in the CDR3. CDR3 bases: TGTGCCAGCTCTCAAGAGGACACCATATATTTT. Translating gives CASSQEDTIYF.

The genes are TRBV5-1 and TRBJ2-1, with TRBD1 matching 8 bases. V was clipped by 7 bases and J by 7 bases; unmatched bases: 13. The germline gives CDR1 SGHRS, CDR2 YFSETQ. The CDR3 consists of 15 residues. The CDR3, as DNA: TGCGCCAGCTCCCGTTCAGGGGGCGCGTTAAATGAGCAGTTCTTC. It codes for CASSRSGGALNEQFF.

The CDR3 sequence: CASSLEGGTDTQYF. Written as DNA, the CDR3 is TGCGCCAGCAGCTTGGAGGGAGGGACAGATACGCAGTATTTT. This chain links TRBV5-1 with TRBJ2-3, with 7 bases fitting TRBD2. The CDR3 is made up of 14 amino acids. CDR1 and CDR2 (germline): SGHRS, YFSETQ. The V and J ends lost 0 bases and 3 bases, in that order; junction bases with no gene match: 1.

J is TRBJ2-3 and V is TRBV29-1; D unclear. Per the germline V gene, CDR1 is SQVTM and CDR2 is ANQGSEA. The germline V and J ends were trimmed by 4 bases and 0 bases, with 5 bases remaining between them. The CDR3 is 12 amino acids. Here the CDR3 DNA reads TGCAGCGTTGTCACCAGCACAGATACGCAGTATTTT. Its protein is CSVVTSTDTQYF.

The table lists this clone with a count of one. The rearrangement uses TRBV5-1 and TRBJ1-3, with 9 bases aligning to TRBD1. Germline assignment: CDR1 SGHRS and CDR2 YFSETQ. This CDR3 is 15 amino acids long. Trimming removed 4 bases from V and 3 bases from J; junction bases left unmatched: 5. CDR3 loop: CASSRQGGSGNTIYF. The CDR3, as DNA: TGCGCCAGCAGCCGACAGGGGGGCAGTGGAAACACCATATATTTT.

The chain combines TRBV5-5 with TRBJ2-2, with 10 bases fitting TRBD1. Germline assignment: CDR1 SGHKS and CDR2 YYEKEE (reference sequence). The CDR3 runs 15 residues. V dropped 5 bases and J dropped 6; count of bases not matched to a gene: 7. The CDR3 DNA reads as TGTGCCAGCAGGGCCGGGACAGGGGCGTCCGGGGAGCTGTTTTTT. It encodes CASRAGTGASGELFF. Filled out from reference TRBV5-5 and TRBJ2-2, the complete variable domain reads DAGVTQSPTHLIKTRGQQVTLRCSPISGHKSVSWYQQVLGQGPQFIFQYYEKEERGRGNFPDRFSARQFPNYSSELNVNALLLGDSALYLCASRAGTGASGELFFGEGSRLTVL.

The chain couples TRBV7-3 to TRBJ2-3, with no clear D. The CDR3 runs 16 residues. Germline loops: CDR1 SGHTA, CDR2 FQGTGA. Trimming took 5 bases from V and 0 from J, leaving 15 bases between them. The CDR3: CASSVGSGLSTDTQYF. DNA of the CDR3: TGTGCCAGCAGCGTAGGGTCTGGCCTTAGCACAGATACGCAGTATTTT. Supplemented by reference TRBV7-3 and TRBJ2-3, the full variable domain reads GAGVSQTPSNKVTEKGKYVELRCDPISGHTALYWYRQSLGQGPEFLIYFQGTGAADDSGLPNDRFFAVRPEGSVSTLKIQRTERGDSAVYLCASSVGSGLSTDTQYFGPGTRLTVL.

The rearrangement links TRBV11-1 to TRBJ2-7; a possible D gene is TRBD2 (6 bases). The germline V gene has CDR1 SGHAT and CDR2 FQDESV (reference sequence). Deletions cut 5 bases from V and 2 bases from J, with 16 bases between. The CDR3 is made up of 15 amino acids. The CDR3 bases are TGTGCCAGCAGCCGCGCCGGGACTGAAACCTACGAGCAGTACTTC. Translation gives CASSRAGTETYEQYF.

The chain joins TRBV7-9 to TRBJ2-7, with a weak D call TRBD2 (5 bases). V lost 2 bases and J 4 bases, leaving 21 bases between the germline ends. This CDR3 is built from 17 residues. CDR1 and CDR2 from the germline V gene are SEHNR and FQNEAQ (reference sequence). In DNA, the CDR3 is TGTGCCAGCAGCTTAACCGTCTCCTGGGAGTCCCCGTACGAGCAGTACTTC. Its translation: CASSLTVSWESPYEQYF.

This clone was observed once. V usage is TRBV28 and J usage is TRBJ2-7; D is unclear. CDR3 length: 13 amino acids. The V and J ends lost 8 bases and 1 base respectively, with 12 bases between them. Germline CDR1 is MDHEN and CDR2 is SYDVKM. CDR3 region: CASAIIQSYEQYF. In DNA, the CDR3 is TGTGCCAGCGCAATAATTCAGTCCTACGAGCAGTACTTC.

The rearrangement links TRBV5-4 to TRBJ1-6; unclear D gene. CDR1 is SGHNT and CDR2 is YYREEE in the germline V gene (reference sequence). Deletions cut 0 bases from V and 7 bases from J, with 8 bases between. The CDR3 is 14 amino acids. The CDR3 loop reads CASSLGNGNSPLHF. The CDR3 coding sequence is TGTGCCAGCAGCTTGGGTAATGGCAATTCACCCCTCCACTTT.

The chain couples TRBV6-1 to TRBJ2-7, with TRBD1 matching 7 bases. This CDR3 has 16 residues. V shed 3 bases and J 2 bases; nucleotides not matched to a gene: 10. Germline values: CDR1 MNHNS, CDR2 SASEGT. The CDR3 DNA follows: TGTGCCAGCAGTGAGAGTTTCGGGGACAGTACCTACGAGCAGTACTTC. Translating it yields CASSESFGDSTYEQYF.

The V call is TRBV4-2, the J call TRBJ2-1; 10 bases align to TRBD2. V was pared by 0 bases and J by 6 bases, with 14 bases of the junction left unmatched. The germline CDR1 and CDR2 sequences are LGHNA and YNFKEQ. This CDR3 has 19 amino acids. The CDR3 loop is CASSQDLLSELAGLNEQFF. The CDR3 coding sequence is TGTGCCAGCAGCCAAGATCTGCTTTCGGAACTAGCGGGACTCAATGAGCAGTTCTTC.

The rearrangement uses TRBV25-1 and TRBJ1-5; 7 bases line up with TRBD1. The CDR3 totals 18 residues. J lost 2 bases, V lost 6 bases, and 16 bases had no gene match. Germline CDR1 reads MGHDK; CDR2 reads SYGVNS. This CDR3 reads CASRRDRVEGAGNQPQHF. CDR3 sequence (DNA): TGTGCCAGCAGGAGGGACAGAGTTGAGGGGGCAGGCAATCAGCCCCAGCATTTT.

The genes are TRBV10-2 and TRBJ1-5, with D hard to call. The V gene's germline CDR1 is WSHSY and CDR2 SAAADI. This CDR3 is 14 amino acids long. The V end lost 5 bases, the J end lost 5 bases, and 13 bases lay between the germline ends. The CDR3 coding sequence is TGCGCCAGCAGTAACACCCGATTGGATCAGCCCCAGCATTTT. Protein: CASSNTRLDQPQHF.

This clone was recorded a few times. The chain couples TRBV9 to TRBJ1-4; the D is unclear. Trimming took off 3 bases at V and 3 bases at J, with 9 bases between the two ends. The V gene's germline CDR1 is SGDLS and CDR2 YYNGEE. The CDR3 totals 14 residues. CDR3 protein: CASSGRAANEKLFF. CDR3 in DNA: TGTGCCAGCAGCGGTCGGGCGGCTAATGAAAAACTGTTTTTT.

This sequence joins TRBV7-9 and TRBJ1-4; D ambiguous. V dropped 6 bases and J dropped 7 bases, with 12 bases sitting between them. The CDR3 has 13 amino acids. Per the germline V gene, CDR1 is SEHNR and CDR2 is FQNEAQ (reference sequence). The CDR3 region has the DNA TGTGCCAGCAGTTCCATTGTTGGTGAAAAACTGTTTTTT. It is translated as CASSSIVGEKLFF.

The chain carries TRBV5-4 and TRBJ1-2; tentatively, D is TRBD1 (6 bases). V lost 7 bases, J lost 0 bases, and 13 bases lay in between. This CDR3 contains 14 residues. Per the germline V gene, CDR1 is SGHNT and CDR2 is YYREEE (reference sequence). The CDR3 coding sequence is TGTGCCAGCCTCCTAAGGGGGGCTAACTATGGCTACACCTTC. It encodes CASLLRGANYGYTF.